This entry features one TCR beta chain sequence. The record originates from a study of T cell responses to AZD1222 COVID-19 vaccine. Germline trimming cut 5 bases from V and 4 bases from J; bases unmatched to any gene: 2. Germline CDR1 reads SGHTA; CDR2 reads FQGNSA. The CDR3 totals 15 residues. Generated by immunoSEQ multiplex PCR, the TCRdb table keeps only in-frame clones and is missing some. The sample consists of about 110,000 clones, 70% to 90% of them appearing once. The starting material was peripheral blood, obtained 28 days after the second AZD1222 dose. This clonotype originated in an adult who received the AZD1222 COVID-19 vaccine. The chain combines TRBV7-2 with TRBJ2-1; TRBD2 matches 13 bases. CDR3 coding DNA: TGTGCCAGCAGCACGGGACTAGCGGGATACAATGAGCAGTTCTTC. As protein: CASSTGLAGYNEQFF.